Each of the 27 T cell receptor beta chains below was sequenced from the same sample in a study of T cells in Graves' hyperthyroidism and ophthalmopathy. TCR beta CDR3 region amplification was performed from RNA transcripts. HTBI primers were employed in a first-round RT-PCR of the TCR CDR3. TCRdb processed the multiplex PCR reads anew with MiXCR; each CDR3 protein has one entry. The sample carries about 400,000 distinct CDR3 sequences, around 14% recorded once. The sample comprised blood. The origin of the receptors is a woman aged 25 to 39 with Graves' hyperthyroidism.

In its sample, this clonotype was seen many times. The genes are TRBV12-3 or TRBV12-4 and TRBJ2-7; no clear D. This CDR3 is built from 12 residues. V lost 2 bases and J lost 4, with 6 bases in between. The CDR3 region is CASSLHGYEQYF. For the CDR3, the DNA is TGTGCCAGCAGTTTACACGGTTACGAGCAGTACTTC.

This clonotype has more than one count but fewer than ten. The chain combines TRBV7-6 with TRBJ2-1, with TRBD2 matching over 9 bases. V lost 4 bases and J lost 4; bases outside the gene matches: 8. The CDR3 has 16 residues. Germline V lookup: CDR1 SGHVS, CDR2 FNYEAQ. CDR3 DNA: TGTGCCAGCAGCTACGGAGCGGGAGGAGAATACAATGAGCAGTTCTTC. Translation: CASSYGAGGEYNEQFF.

In this sample, this clonotype turned up many times. The chain is built from TRBV7-9 and TRBJ2-1; no clear D gene. The V gene's germline CDR1 is SEHNR and CDR2 FQNEAQ (reference sequence). The CDR3 loop spans 15 amino acids. V gave up 5 bases and J gave up 6 bases, with 17 bases separating them. The CDR3 coding sequence is TGTGCCAGCAGCCACGCAATGGCGACCTTCAATGAGCAGTTCTTC. Residues: CASSHAMATFNEQFF.

This clonotype has a count of ten or more. The V gene is TRBV6-5, the J gene TRBJ2-1; 7 bases are a match to TRBD2. Trimming removed 0 bases from V and 0 bases from J; junction bases left unmatched: 11. Per the germline V gene, CDR1 is MNHEY and CDR2 is SVGAGI. This CDR3 region has 19 residues. CDR3 sequence reads: CASSYSVLAALHSYNEQFF. As DNA, the CDR3 is TGTGCCAGCAGTTACTCGGTTCTAGCGGCTCTACACTCCTACAATGAGCAGTTCTTC.

The chain joins TRBV19 to TRBJ2-1; D is ambiguous. The CDR3 is 11 amino acids. Trimming removed 7 bases from V and 9 bases from J, with 10 bases in between. CDR1 and CDR2 (germline): LNHDA, SQIVND (reference sequence). The CDR3 spells CASTIAFEQFF. In DNA, the CDR3 is TGTGCCAGTACCATAGCTTTTGAGCAGTTCTTC.

This clonotype showed up many times. The chain recombines TRBV20-1 with TRBJ2-3; TRBD2 matches at 11 bases. Trimming removed 3 bases from V and 6 bases from J; junction bases left unmatched: 5. In germline, CDR1 is DFQATT, CDR2 SNEGSKA (reference sequence). This CDR3 has 14 residues. The CDR3: CSASPGLAADTQYF. The CDR3 region has the DNA TGCAGTGCTAGCCCGGGACTAGCGGCGGATACGCAGTATTTT.

This clonotype was seen repeatedly, ten times or more. V and J are TRBV27 and TRBJ2-7; 12 bases match TRBD2. Germline lookup yields CDR1 MNHEY and CDR2 SMNVEV (reference sequence). This CDR3 is built from 15 residues. The V gene end was trimmed by 2 bases and the J gene end by 5 bases; junction bases not matched to a gene: 4. CDR3 residues: CASSLLAGGPHEQYF. Written as DNA, the CDR3 is TGTGCCAGCAGTTTACTAGCGGGAGGGCCCCACGAGCAGTACTTC.

This clonotype showed up many times. The V gene is TRBV24-1, the J gene TRBJ2-2; tentatively, D is TRBD1 or TRBD2 (5 bases each). Germline-derived CDR1 and CDR2 are KGHDR and SFDVKD. CDR3 size: 14 residues. Trimming removed 4 bases from V and 13 bases from J, with 18 bases in between. In DNA form, the CDR3 reads TGTGCCACCAGTGACCCTGGGACGCCCGGTTTGCTGTTTTTT. This encodes CATSDPGTPGLLFF.

V gene TRBV9 combines with J gene TRBJ1-5, with D perhaps TRBD1 (6 bases). The CDR3 contains 14 residues. Trimming left V 2 bases short and J 2 bases short, with 8 bases between. The germline V gene has CDR1 SGDLS and CDR2 YYNGEE. CDR3 in amino acids: CASSVSGGNQPQHF. For the CDR3, the DNA is TGTGCCAGCAGCGTCTCAGGGGGCAATCAGCCCCAGCATTTT.

This clonotype came up many times. The chain couples TRBV30 to TRBJ2-5; TRBD2 aligns across 11 bases. Unmatched junction bases numbered 1, after V lost 0 bases and J lost 1 base. The germline gives CDR1 GTSNPN, CDR2 SVGIG (reference sequence). The CDR3 runs 15 residues. In DNA form, the CDR3 reads TGTGCCTGGAGTGTAGGACTAGCGGGCCAAGAGACCCAGTACTTC. Translated: CAWSVGLAGQETQYF.

As to this clonotype: This sequence may be a read error, since a much larger clone differs from it by one base. J is TRBJ2-5 and V is TRBV2, with D possibly TRBD2 on 6 matching bases. The germline V gene encodes CDR1 SNHLY and CDR2 FYNNEI. V was cut by 4 bases and J by 2 bases, with 8 bases left in between. The CDR3 extends over 13 amino acids. The CDR3: CASSGDFQETQYF. CDR3 DNA: TGTGCCAGCAGTGGGGACTTTCAAGAGACCCAGTACTTC.

This clonotype was recorded at least ten times. The rearrangement uses TRBV11-3 and TRBJ2-3, with a weak D call TRBD1 (7 bases). Looked up from germline, CDR1 is SGHNT and CDR2 is YENEEA. CDR3 size: 15 residues. Trimming shortened V by 4 bases and J by 3 bases, and 14 bases separated the two germline ends. The CDR3 DNA reads TGTGCCAGCAGCTCCGGAGGGGGCAAGACAGATACGCAGTATTTT. Encoded protein: CASSSGGGKTDTQYF.

This clonotype was detected a few times. The V call is TRBV19, the J call TRBJ2-5; D uncertain. V lost 3 bases and J lost 6, with 14 bases in between. The germline V gene has CDR1 LNHDA and CDR2 SQIVND (reference sequence). The CDR3 sequence is 14 residues long. The CDR3 here is CASSISRAEQTQYF. CDR3 DNA sequence: TGTGCCAGTAGTATCTCCCGGGCGGAACAGACCCAGTACTTC.

In its sample, this clonotype was seen many times. This rearrangement joins TRBV12-3 or TRBV12-4 to TRBJ1-2; D gene uncertain. V was pared by 6 bases and J by 7 bases, with 24 bases between. This CDR3 contains 16 residues. The CDR3 spells CASSQFSGESSSGYTF. The CDR3 DNA is TGTGCCAGCAGCCAATTCAGTGGAGAGTCGTCTAGTGGCTACACCTTC.

This clonotype was picked up a small number of times. The chain carries TRBV15 and TRBJ2-7; D is perhaps TRBD1 or TRBD2 (5 bases each). CDR1 is LNHNV and CDR2 is YYDKDF in the germline V gene (reference sequence). V gave up 3 bases and J gave up 0 bases, with 12 bases separating them. The CDR3 is 15 amino acids. The CDR3 DNA reads TGTGCCACCAGCAGGGCCGGGACGGGCTCCTACGAGCAGTACTTC. As protein: CATSRAGTGSYEQYF.

The V gene is TRBV12-3 or TRBV12-4, the J gene TRBJ2-3; TRBD1 matches at 9 bases. V trimming: 5 bases; J trimming: 5 bases; junction bases outside the gene matches: 11. This CDR3 has 16 amino acids. This CDR3 reads CASSPGRDRVLDTQYF. CDR3 nucleotide sequence: TGTGCCAGCAGTCCAGGCCGGGACAGGGTGCTAGATACGCAGTATTTT.

This clonotype turned up a few times. The gene calls are TRBV6-1 and TRBJ1-5; 7 bases map to TRBD1. Germline V gene sequence: CDR1 MNHNS, CDR2 SASEGT. V dropped 10 bases and J dropped 4; count of bases not matched to a gene: 13. The CDR3 has 15 amino acids. CDR3 region: CATRNLGQNNQPQHF. As DNA, the CDR3 is TGTGCCACGCGGAATCTGGGACAGAATAATCAGCCCCAGCATTTT.

The genes are TRBV20-1 and TRBJ2-7; TRBD2 matches 9 bases. J was trimmed by 5 bases and V by 6 bases; bases with no gene match: 14. Germline V CDR1 and CDR2: DFQATT, SNEGSKA (reference sequence). The CDR3 length is 15 residues. CDR3 loop: CSAPESGTSFHEQYF. CDR3 bases: TGCAGTGCCCCCGAATCCGGGACTAGCTTCCACGAGCAGTACTTC.

V and J are TRBV28 and TRBJ2-2; D not resolved. Trimming removed 3 bases from V and 2 bases from J, with 10 bases in between. In germline, CDR1 is MDHEN, CDR2 SYDVKM. The CDR3 has 15 amino acids. This chain's CDR3 is CASSLSGLNTGELFF. In nucleotides, the CDR3 is TGTGCCAGCAGTTTGTCAGGCCTAAACACCGGGGAGCTGTTTTTT.

The chain links TRBV27 to TRBJ2-7, with a weak D call TRBD1 (5 bases). Trimming removed 5 bases at V and 5 bases at J, with 19 bases between. This CDR3 spans 15 amino acids. Looked up from germline, CDR1 is MNHEY and CDR2 is SMNVEV (reference sequence). CDR3 nucleotides: TGTGCCAGCAGTGATGGACAAAAGGATCGGGACGAGCAGTACTTC. Protein: CASSDGQKDRDEQYF.

The CDR3 spells CASSPAGGWKAGEQFF. The CDR3 DNA reads as TGCGCCAGCAGCCCCGCGGGGGGTTGGAAGGCTGGGGAGCAGTTCTTC. V is TRBV4-1 and J is TRBJ2-1, with 8 bases identical to TRBD2. V was clipped by 4 bases and J by 10 bases; unmatched bases: 15. The CDR3 has 16 residues. From germline, CDR1 is MGHRA and CDR2 YSYEKL.

This clonotype was counted only a few times. This sequence joins TRBV27 and TRBJ2-6; D not resolved. The V end lost 8 bases, the J end lost 3 bases, and 23 bases lay between the germline ends. Germline V CDR1 and CDR2: MNHEY, SMNVEV (reference sequence). This CDR3 is 18 amino acids long. The CDR3 DNA follows: TGTGCCAGCCGAATTTATCCGGGCCCGACTGATGGGGCCAACGTCCTGACTTTC. As protein: CASRIYPGPTDGANVLTF.

This clonotype showed up just a few times. This chain uses TRBV19 with TRBJ1-4, with 9 bases fitting TRBD1. CDR1 is LNHDA and CDR2 is SQIVND in the germline V gene (reference sequence). This CDR3 spans 14 amino acids. V gave up 6 bases and J gave up 8 bases; unmatched junction bases: 7. The CDR3 bases are TGTGCCAGTAGCGTACAGGGGGCCGGGGAAAAACTGTTTTTT. Protein sequence: CASSVQGAGEKLFF.

J is TRBJ2-5 and V is TRBV27, with D hard to call. CDR3 length equals 15 residues. V lost 2 bases to trimming and J lost 5 bases, with 15 bases between them. Germline CDR1 reads MNHEY; CDR2 reads SMNVEV (reference sequence). The CDR3 here is CASSLGVSVGETQYF. The CDR3 DNA reads as TGTGCCAGCAGTTTAGGAGTGTCAGTTGGCGAGACCCAGTACTTC.

V and J are TRBV7-9 and TRBJ2-1; no clear D gene. Trimming removed 10 bases at V and 6 bases at J, with 19 bases between. This CDR3 contains 14 residues. Germline CDR1 SEHNR, CDR2 FQNEAQ (reference sequence). DNA for the CDR3: TGTGCCAACCCGAACTCCCCATATGTCAATGAGCAGTTCTTC. As protein: CANPNSPYVNEQFF. Drawing the rest from reference TRBV7-9 and TRBJ2-1, the complete variable domain is DTGVSQNPRHKITKRGQNVTFRCDPISEHNRLYWYRQTLGQGPEFLTYFQNEAQLEKSRLLSDRFSAERPKGSFSTLEIQRTEQGDSAMYLCANPNSPYVNEQFFGPGTRLTVL.

The chain recombines TRBV19 with TRBJ1-2, with TRBD1 as a possible D gene (5 bases). Germline V CDR1 and CDR2: LNHDA, SQIVND (reference sequence). V was cut by 4 bases and J by 8 bases, with 23 bases left in between. This CDR3 has 16 residues. CDR3: CASSTLKKATVFGYTF. CDR3 in DNA: TGTGCCAGTAGTACCCTCAAAAAAGCGACAGTCTTCGGCTACACCTTC.

This clonotype was counted many times. The J gene is TRBJ2-7, the V gene TRBV28; D might be TRBD1 or TRBD2, each matching 6 bases. Germline CDR1 reads MDHEN; CDR2 reads SYDVKM. This CDR3 has 15 residues. Trimming cost V 7 bases and J 5 bases, with 21 bases left between them. For the CDR3, the DNA is TGTGCCAGCATCTCCCCGTGGGGGGCAAGGGACGAGCAGTACTTC. Translating it yields CASISPWGARDEQYF.